What follows describes a single TCR beta chain. In germline, CDR1 is LNHDA, CDR2 SQIVND (reference sequence). CDR3 length equals 13 residues. The ends were cut back, 1 base at V and 8 bases at J, with 11 bases in the middle. The data originate from a study of blood T cell repertoires in COVID-19. At the level of the study: Specimens from acute and convalescent COVID-19 originated in the United States, Italy and Spain.

Produced via immunoSEQ multiplex PCR; TCRdb's table is partial and in-frame only. The sample consists of 55,000 to 80,000 clones, roughly 80% of them appearing once. The TCR comes from an older man with active COVID-19. The specimen was peripheral blood. The chain combines TRBV19 with TRBJ1-2; D is ambiguous. The CDR3 region has the DNA TGTGCCAGTAGTATAGGGAGGTTGAGGGGCTACACCTTC. This codes for CASSIGRLRGYTF.